This T cell receptor beta chain was documented in a study of shared clonotypes between healthy human individuals. CD4+ cells yielded CD45RA+ naive and CD45RA-negative memory subsets. It was around 220 ng DNA, tens of thousands of T cell genomes, that sorted-subset replicate PCRs used. The protocol was immunoSEQ multiplex PCR, while the TCRdb copy is restricted to in-frame clones and leaves out a portion. The sample lists about 980,000 clones, 76% occurring once. Study-wide results and limits: Clonotypes not shared had lower generation probabilities than those common to all four donors.

With V trimmed by 6 bases and J by 5 bases, 9 bases remained unmatched. Looked up from germline, CDR1 is LNHDA and CDR2 is SQIVND (reference sequence). CDR3 length equals 14 residues. Comment on this clone: The antigen is unknown. This specimen includes other DNA sequences encoding the same CDR3.

The sequence was collected from a man between 18 and 29 years old in good health. V usage is TRBV19 and J usage is TRBJ2-5, with 7 nucleotides matching TRBD1. The sample consisted of memory CD4+ T cells sorted from blood. Indicated subset: CD45RA-negative fraction. CDR3 DNA: TGTGCCAGTAGCATTGGGACAGTGGGGGAGACCCAGTACTTC. It codes for CASSIGTVGETQYF.